These 27 T cell receptor beta chains came from one sample sequenced in a study of blood T cell repertoires in COVID-19. Using immunoSEQ multiplex PCR, the repertoire was profiled, and TCRdb retains in-frame clones only, with some absent. This sample has about 75,000 clones, with 79% found just once. Sequencing was carried out using peripheral blood. The source is a woman older than 75 with active or convalescent COVID-19.

CDR3 residues: CASSVVGDGTSGYNEQFF. In nucleotides, the CDR3 is TGTGCCAGCAGCGTAGTCGGGGACGGGACTAGCGGATACAATGAGCAGTTCTTC. The V call is TRBV9, the J call TRBJ2-1, with TRBD2 matching 11 bases. V shed 0 bases and J 4 bases; nucleotides not matched to a gene: 9. The CDR3 totals 18 residues. CDR1 and CDR2 from the germline V gene are SGDLS and YYNGEE.

The chain has TRBV5-5 and TRBJ1-5, with 9 bases matching TRBD1. The trim removed 0 bases at V and 4 bases at J, leaving 5 bases unmatched. The CDR3 extends over 16 amino acids. In germline, CDR1 is SGHKS, CDR2 YYEKEE (reference sequence). The CDR3 spells CASSLDRGQINQPQHF. The CDR3 DNA sequence: TGTGCCAGCAGCTTGGACAGGGGGCAAATAAATCAGCCCCAGCATTTT.

The chain uses TRBV28 and TRBJ1-5; TRBD1 might be the D (6 bases). Germline V lookup: CDR1 MDHEN, CDR2 SYDVKM. The V end was cut by 6 bases, the J end by 6 bases, with 18 bases between. The CDR3 has 15 amino acids. This CDR3 reads CASSPSTGTPQPQHF. The DNA of the CDR3 is TGTGCCAGCAGCCCATCTACAGGGACCCCTCAGCCCCAGCATTTT.

The J gene is TRBJ1-1, the V gene TRBV20-1; D is ambiguous. The CDR3 runs 11 residues. From germline, CDR1 is DFQATT and CDR2 SNEGSKA (reference sequence). V lost 3 bases, J lost 1 base, and 3 bases lay in between. The CDR3, as DNA: TGCAGTGCTAGCAAGAACACTGAAGCTTTCTTT. Protein sequence: CSASKNTEAFF.

The J gene is TRBJ2-1, the V gene TRBV20-1; no definite D call. V lost 3 bases and J 1 base, leaving 10 bases between the germline ends. Germline-derived CDR1 and CDR2 are DFQATT and SNEGSKA (reference sequence). The CDR3 has 14 residues. The CDR3 DNA reads TGCAGTGCTAGTGTTTCCCTGTCCTACAATGAGCAGTTCTTC. Its protein is CSASVSLSYNEQFF.

This clone was observed a few times. J is TRBJ1-2 and V is TRBV7-2; D is unclear. Between the trimmed V and J ends, which lost 1 base and 4 bases, there was a span of 4 bases. Germline-derived CDR1 and CDR2 are SGHTA and FQGNSA. The CDR3 spans 12 residues. This chain's CDR3 is CASSLGGYGYTF. The CDR3 DNA follows: TGTGCCAGCAGCTTAGGAGGCTATGGCTACACCTTC.

V gene TRBV19 combines with J gene TRBJ2-3, with 14 nucleotides matching TRBD2. Germline CDR1 is LNHDA and CDR2 is SQIVND (reference sequence). The CDR3 has 15 amino acids. V shed 8 bases and J 4 bases; nucleotides not matched to a gene: 5. CDR3 DNA sequence: TGTGCCAGTCGGACTAGCGGGGGGTGGGCAGATACGCAGTATTTT. The encoded protein is CASRTSGGWADTQYF. The full variable domain, its missing parts supplied by reference TRBV19 and TRBJ2-3, is DGGITQSPKYLFRKEGQNVTLSCEQNLNHDAMYWYRQDPGQGLRLIYYSQIVNDFQKGDIAEGYSVSREKKESFPLTVTSAQKNPTAFYLCASRTSGGWADTQYFGPGTRLTVL.

The chain combines TRBV6-6 with TRBJ1-6, with D maybe TRBD1 (6 bases). The CDR3 has 15 amino acids. The germline gives CDR1 MNHNY, CDR2 SVGAGI (reference sequence). V lost 6 bases, J lost 7 bases, and 16 bases lay in between. In DNA form, the CDR3 reads TGTGCCAGCAGACCGACAGGCGAAATAAATTCACCCCTCCACTTT. Its translation: CASRPTGEINSPLHF.

In this sample, this clone turned up a few times. V is TRBV5-5 and J is TRBJ2-7; a weak D match, TRBD2 (5 bases). CDR1 is SGHKS, CDR2 YYEKEE, per germline (reference sequence). The CDR3 is 13 residues long. Between the trimmed V and J ends, which lost 5 bases and 4 bases, there was a span of 13 bases. The CDR3 is CASSREQQYEQYF. Written as DNA, the CDR3 is TGTGCCAGCAGTCGGGAACAGCAGTACGAGCAGTACTTC.

The V and J genes are TRBV7-9 and TRBJ1-3; perhaps TRBD1 as D (5 bases). V dropped 4 bases and J dropped 0 bases, with 13 bases sitting between them. This CDR3 has 16 amino acids. Germline-derived CDR1 and CDR2 are SEHNR and FQNEAQ (reference sequence). The CDR3 region is CASSSGQIISGNTIYF. CDR3 nucleotide sequence: TGTGCCAGCAGCTCCGGACAAATCATCTCTGGAAACACCATATATTTT.

As DNA, the CDR3 is TGTGCCAGCAGCTCAACCGGGACAGGGGGAGGGTACGAGCAGTACTTC. This sequence encodes CASSSTGTGGGYEQYF. The chain joins TRBV7-8 to TRBJ2-7; 11 nucleotides agree with TRBD1. There are 16 residues in the CDR3. In germline, CDR1 is SGHVS, CDR2 FQNEAQ. The ends lost 4 bases at V and 4 bases at J; junction bases unmatched: 9.

The chain links TRBV18 to TRBJ1-2; a weak D match, TRBD1 (5 bases). V lost 3 bases and J 7 bases, leaving 12 bases between the germline ends. The CDR3 length is 13 residues. The V gene's germline CDR1 is KGHSH and CDR2 LQKENI. This chain's CDR3 is CASSPLDSRGYTF. CDR3 nucleotides: TGTGCCAGCTCACCTTTAGACAGTCGTGGCTACACCTTC.

V gene TRBV18 combines with J gene TRBJ1-1; TRBD1 is a possible D gene (5 bases). V lost 5 bases to trimming and J lost 1 base, with 14 bases between them. CDR1 is KGHSH and CDR2 is LQKENI in the germline V gene. CDR3 length equals 15 residues. CDR3 in DNA: TGTGCCAGCTCAATTCTAGACGGACAGAACACTGAAGCTTTCTTT. This sequence encodes CASSILDGQNTEAFF.

The chain links TRBV21-1 to TRBJ1-5; the table's D call of TRBD1 was not tested on the DNA. TRBV21-1 is deemed a pseudogene. The CDR3 extends over 16 amino acids. This CDR3 is CASTRGTVYSNQPQHF. The CDR3 DNA follows: TGTGCCAGCACCAGAGGGACAGTGTATAGCAATCAGCCCCAGCATTTT.

This clone was counted a few times. In nucleotides, the CDR3 is TGTGCCAGCAGTGAAGTTAGCTATAATTCACCCCTCCACTTT. Its protein is CASSEVSYNSPLHF. The V call is TRBV6-1, the J call TRBJ1-6; D gene uncertain. The germline V gene encodes CDR1 MNHNS and CDR2 SASEGT. The V gene lost 1 base and the J gene lost 3 bases, with 4 bases spanning the gap. The CDR3 is 14 residues long.

The chain couples TRBV7-8 to TRBJ1-4; D not resolved. This CDR3 spans 13 amino acids. Germline V lookup: CDR1 SGHVS, CDR2 FQNEAQ. The V gene lost 7 bases and the J gene lost 7 bases, with 13 bases spanning the gap. The CDR3 region is CASTPGFFEKLFF. CDR3 nucleotide sequence: TGTGCCAGCACCCCAGGTTTTTTTGAAAAACTGTTTTTT.

The chain carries TRBV4-2 and TRBJ2-2; 11 bases match TRBD2. CDR3 length equals 18 residues. The J segment lost 4 bases and the V segment lost 4 bases, leaving 11 bases of the junction unmatched. Germline CDR1 reads LGHNA; CDR2 reads YNFKEQ. This CDR3 reads CASSPRLLAGEGTGELFF. The CDR3 DNA sequence: TGTGCCAGCAGCCCTCGGTTACTAGCGGGAGAAGGCACCGGGGAGCTGTTTTTT.

The J gene is TRBJ2-1, the V gene TRBV7-3, with D maybe TRBD2 (5 bases). This CDR3 spans 16 amino acids. V gave up 1 base and J gave up 0 bases, with 10 bases separating them. Looked up from germline, CDR1 is SGHTA and CDR2 is FQGTGA. CDR3 residues: CASSLRPSPSYNEQFF. The CDR3 DNA reads as TGTGCCAGCAGCTTAAGGCCTAGCCCCTCCTACAATGAGCAGTTCTTC.

This clone appeared once. The rearrangement uses TRBV4-3 and TRBJ2-5, with 13 positions matching TRBD2. The V segment lost 0 bases and the J segment 1 base; nucleotides outside the gene matches: 8. Germline-derived CDR1 and CDR2 are LGHNA and YSLEER. The CDR3 contains 19 residues. The CDR3 DNA is TGCGCCAGCAGCCAAGATTACAGGGGACTAGCGGGGACCCAAGAGACCCAGTACTTC. It is translated as CASSQDYRGLAGTQETQYF.

The gene calls are TRBV19 and TRBJ2-1; no definite D call. Trimming pared 5 bases from V and 10 bases from J, leaving 21 bases between. The CDR3 runs 15 residues. In germline, CDR1 is LNHDA, CDR2 SQIVND (reference sequence). DNA for the CDR3: TGTGCCAGTAGTGTCTATAGCACCTTCCCCGGGGAGCAGTTCTTC. As protein: CASSVYSTFPGEQFF.

The V gene is TRBV6-5, the J gene TRBJ2-7; 10 nucleotides agree with TRBD1. This CDR3 comprises 12 residues. Germline V gene data show CDR1 as MNHEY and CDR2 as SVGAGI. After removal of 8 bases from V and 5 bases from J, the junction contained 3 bases not matched to a gene. Here the CDR3 DNA reads TGTGCCAGCGACAGGGGGCGCGACGAGCAGTACTTC. Translated, it gives CASDRGRDEQYF.

This clone showed up just once. The rearrangement uses TRBV28 and TRBJ2-7, with 8 bases aligning to TRBD1. The V gene's germline CDR1 is MDHEN and CDR2 SYDVKM. This CDR3 region has 13 residues. V lost 6 bases and J lost 5; bases outside the gene matches: 6. CDR3 DNA: TGTGCCAGCAGCCGGGACAGGCCCCACGAGCAGTACTTC. This encodes CASSRDRPHEQYF.

The rearrangement links TRBV10-3 to TRBJ2-3, with 9 bases matching TRBD2. Per germline, CDR1 ENHRY and CDR2 SYGVKD. The CDR3 contains 15 residues. V lost 6 bases to trimming and J lost 0 bases; unmatched junction nucleotides: 4. The CDR3 protein is CAIRNSGSSTDTQYF. Written as DNA, the CDR3 is TGTGCCATCAGGAATAGCGGGAGCAGCACAGATACGCAGTATTTT.

The genes are TRBV28 and TRBJ2-3; TRBD2 is a possible D gene (6 bases). This CDR3 is built from 12 residues. CDR1 and CDR2 from the germline V gene are MDHEN and SYDVKM. The V gene lost 11 bases and the J gene lost 8 bases, with 17 bases spanning the gap. The CDR3: CAGGTLRGTQYF. The CDR3 DNA sequence: TGTGCCGGTGGGACTCTCCGTGGTACGCAGTATTTT.

J is TRBJ2-3 and V is TRBV5-6; D gene unclear. The CDR3 is made up of 18 amino acids. In germline, CDR1 is SGHDT, CDR2 YYEEEE. Trimming removed 0 bases from V and 2 bases from J, with 19 bases in between. The CDR3 nucleotides read TGTGCCAGCAGCTTGGTCCATGGAGCGCTAAGATCCACAGATACGCAGTATTTT. It yields the protein CASSLVHGALRSTDTQYF.

This chain uses TRBV29-1 with TRBJ1-2; 8 bases align to TRBD1. J gave up 2 bases and V 6 bases, and 5 bases lay outside the gene matches. The length of the CDR3 is 13 residues. Per germline, CDR1 SQVTM and CDR2 ANQGSEA. CDR3 DNA: TGCAGCGTAAGACAGGGGATAAACTATGGCTACACCTTC. Translating gives CSVRQGINYGYTF.

This chain connects TRBV28 to TRBJ2-1; 8 nucleotides match TRBD2. V gave up 7 bases and J gave up 7 bases; unmatched junction bases: 21. The V gene's germline CDR1 is MDHEN and CDR2 SYDVKM. This CDR3 region has 18 residues. For the CDR3, the DNA is TGTGCCAGCAAGCCGGGACTAGGGGAATGGGGAAACAATAATGAGCAGTTCTTC. It translates to CASKPGLGEWGNNNEQFF. The variable domain in full, with the rest retrieved from reference TRBV28 and TRBJ2-1, is DVKVTQSSRYLVKRTGEKVFLECVQDMDHENMFWYRQDPGLGLRLIYFSYDVKMKEKGDIPEGYSVSREKKERFSLILESASTNQTSMYLCASKPGLGEWGNNNEQFFGPGTRLTVL.